One sample yielded the 4 T cell receptor beta chains listed below, sequenced in a study of shared clonotypes between healthy human individuals. This table comes from immunoSEQ multiplex PCR, and its TCRdb copy is limited to in-frame clones, with some not included. The table has around 100,000 clones, under 80% seen once. Sequenced input: memory CD8+ T cells sorted from blood. The subset is: CD45RO+ cells pooled with CCR7-negative TemRA cells. The receptors were gathered from a man aged 25 to 45 in good health.

V gene TRBV28 combines with J gene TRBJ2-5, with D uncertain. Germline loops: CDR1 MDHEN, CDR2 SYDVKM. The CDR3 length is 14 residues. Deletions cut 2 bases from V and 10 bases from J, with 17 bases between. The CDR3 spells CASSLTSEGSNQYF. Written as DNA, the CDR3 is TGTGCCAGCAGTTTAACTTCGGAAGGGTCGAACCAGTACTTC.

The chain links TRBV20-1 to TRBJ2-7, with D perhaps given as TRBD1 or TRBD2 (6 bases each). In germline, CDR1 is DFQATT, CDR2 SNEGSKA (reference sequence). The CDR3 is made up of 10 amino acids. CDR3 region: CSAGGHEQYF. The CDR3 nucleotides are TGCAGCGCCGGGGGCCACGAGCAGTACTTC.

As to this clone: A much larger clonotype is one base distant, so this may be a read error. Other DNA sequences in the same sample also yield this CDR3. V gene TRBV18 combines with J gene TRBJ2-7; 8 nucleotides line up with TRBD2. CDR1 and CDR2 (germline): KGHSH, LQKENI. The CDR3 is made up of 15 amino acids. V shed 3 bases and J 5 bases; nucleotides not matched to a gene: 9. CDR3 sequence reads: CASSPRAGAVHEQYF. As DNA, the CDR3 is TGTGCCAGCTCACCTAGAGCGGGAGCGGTACACGAGCAGTACTTC.

The V and J genes are TRBV28 and TRBJ2-5, with a weak D call TRBD1 (5 bases). Germline lookup yields CDR1 MDHEN and CDR2 SYDVKM. The length of the CDR3 is 14 residues. The V and J ends lost 3 bases and 3 bases respectively, with 11 bases between them. The CDR3 nucleotides read TGTGCCAGCAGTTTGGTAGGGGTGGAAGAGACCCAGTACTTC. Its protein product is CASSLVGVEETQYF.